These 9 T cell receptor beta chains were all obtained from the same sample, sequenced in a study of regulatory T cells in long-lasting Graves disease. Time point noted: newly diagnosed GD, antithyroid drugs for less than 3 months. From RNA extracted from PBMCs, the TCR library was made. Libraries of TCR beta came from iRepertoire HTBI primers plus Arm-PCR of CDR3 regions. Via MiXCR, TCRdb re-called the multiplex PCR reads, giving one row per CDR3 protein. The table lists roughly 500,000 distinct CDR3 sequences, approximately 14% of them singletons. These data were also reused for a study on T cells in Graves' hyperthyroidism and ophthalmopathy.

Source: peripheral blood mononuclear cells (PBMCs), taken at new diagnosis, from a patient treated with antithyroid drugs. Every receptor here comes from a woman in her 50s with Graves disease.

The chain uses TRBV7-9 and TRBJ2-3, with 7 bases matching TRBD2. The DNA end favors TRBJ2-7, so the J call may be wrong. Germline CDR1 SEHNR, CDR2 FQNEAQ (reference sequence). CDR3 size: 15 residues. CDR3 in DNA: TGTGCCAGCACCTCCTTAACGGGAGGCACCTACGAGCAGTACTTC. Translated, it gives CASTSLTGGTYEQYF.

The rearrangement uses TRBV25-1 and TRBJ2-1; perhaps D is TRBD1 or TRBD2 (5 bases each). Germline V gene sequence: CDR1 MGHDK, CDR2 SYGVNS. This CDR3 is 13 amino acids long. Trimming took 6 bases from V and 6 from J, leaving 12 bases between them. The DNA of the CDR3 is TGTGCCAGCAGCCCGGGACCTTCCAATGAGCAGTTCTTC. It translates to CASSPGPSNEQFF.

Of note for this clonotype: A much larger clone lies one base from this, so it may be a read error. The gene calls are TRBV7-3 and TRBJ2-1, with 14 bases matching TRBD2. From germline, CDR1 is SGHTA and CDR2 FQGTGA. The CDR3 is made up of 16 amino acids. CDR3 sequence (DNA): TGTGCCAGCAGCCTCCTGACTAGCGGGAGGGCTAATGAGCAGCTCTTC. Its protein product is CASSLLTSGRANEQLF.

V usage is TRBV7-2 and J usage is TRBJ2-1, with D possibly TRBD2 on 5 matching bases. Deletions cut 1 base from V and 4 bases from J, with 8 bases between. This CDR3 spans 14 amino acids. CDR1 SGHTA and CDR2 FQGNSA come from the germline V gene. This CDR3 is CASSLGRLYNEQFF. CDR3 bases: TGTGCCAGCAGCTTAGGGAGGCTATACAATGAGCAGTTCTTC.

This clonotype was picked up one time. A far larger clone is just one base off, so this is likely a read error. This is likely a read error, given that the CDR3 carries no conserved phenylalanine or tryptophan at its end. The rearrangement uses TRBV2 and TRBJ2-3, with 9 bases that match TRBD1. The J call is doubtful: the DNA matches TRBJ1-1 better. Per the germline V gene, CDR1 is SNHLY and CDR2 is FYNNEI. The CDR3 contains 15 residues. The CDR3 region has the DNA TGTGCCAGCACCATGACAGGGGGGGTGAACACTGAAGCTTTCGTT. Its translation is CASTMTGGVNTEAFV.

The chain employs TRBV18 and TRBJ2-1; D gene unclear. The V end lost 2 bases, the J end lost 3 bases, and 8 bases lay between the germline ends. This CDR3 is built from 14 residues. CDR1 is KGHSH and CDR2 is LQKENI in the germline V gene. The CDR3 nucleotides read TGTGCCAGCTCACCAGATCCGGACTACAATGAGCAGTTCTTC. Amino acid sequence: CASSPDPDYNEQFF.

This clonotype was found many times. This chain joins TRBV7-9 and TRBJ2-3; the match to TRBD2 covers 7 bases. Germline CDR1 reads SEHNR; CDR2 reads FQNEAQ (reference sequence). The CDR3 is made up of 17 amino acids. V shed 3 bases, J shed 5 bases, and the junction held 14 bases outside the gene matches. This CDR3 is CASSLVVKRDGGDTQYF. DNA for the CDR3: TGTGCCAGCAGCTTGGTCGTGAAGCGGGATGGGGGAGATACGCAGTATTTT.

This clonotype was recorded at least ten times. V is TRBV6-2 or TRBV6-3 and J is TRBJ2-7, with TRBD2 matching 10 bases. The CDR3 spans 15 residues. Unmatched junction bases numbered 7, after V lost 5 bases and J lost 3 bases. Germline values: CDR1 MNHEY, CDR2 SVGEGT. DNA of the CDR3: TGTGCCAGCAGTGAAGGGGGACTAGCGCGCTACGAGCAGTACTTC. Encoded protein: CASSEGGLARYEQYF.

The gene calls are TRBV9 and TRBJ1-1; D remains unclear. The germline V and J ends were trimmed by 0 bases and 0 bases, with 3 bases remaining between them. This CDR3 comprises 13 residues. Germline CDR1 SGDLS, CDR2 YYNGEE. The CDR3 loop reads CASSVALNTEAFF. As DNA, the CDR3 is TGTGCCAGCAGCGTAGCTCTGAACACTGAAGCTTTCTTT.